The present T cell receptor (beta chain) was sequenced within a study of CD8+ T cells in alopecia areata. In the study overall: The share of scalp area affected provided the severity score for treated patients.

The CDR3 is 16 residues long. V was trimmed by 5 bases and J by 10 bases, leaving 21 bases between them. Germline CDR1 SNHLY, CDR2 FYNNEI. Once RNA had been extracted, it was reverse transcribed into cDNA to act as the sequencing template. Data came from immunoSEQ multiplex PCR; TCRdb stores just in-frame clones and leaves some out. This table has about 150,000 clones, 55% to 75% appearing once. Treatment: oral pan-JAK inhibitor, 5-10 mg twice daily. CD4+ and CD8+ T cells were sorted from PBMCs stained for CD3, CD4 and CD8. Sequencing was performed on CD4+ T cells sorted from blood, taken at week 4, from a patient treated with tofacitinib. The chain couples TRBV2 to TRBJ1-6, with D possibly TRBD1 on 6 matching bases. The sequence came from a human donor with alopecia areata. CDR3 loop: CASSSGRIGGASPLHF. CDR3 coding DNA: TGTGCCAGCAGTTCCGGGCGGATTGGGGGCGCATCACCCCTCCACTTT.